This T cell receptor gamma chain emerged from a study of Vδ1+ human thymocytes. Study-level points and caveats: Around 18% of thymic delta-chain sequences were Vdelta2, with few Vdelta3, unlike blood Vdelta1+ controls. Highly polyclonal TRG and TRD repertoires with Gaussian CDR3 length distributions appeared in thymus.

Alphabeta T cells were depleted, then CD3+ Vdelta1+ Vdelta2- thymocytes were FACS-sorted. Between about 96% and 99.6% of sorted thymocytes were Vdelta1+. Extracted RNA was reverse transcribed into cDNA. Pooled V-gene forward primers with one constant-region reverse primer generated the CDR3 amplicons by multiplex PCR. TCRdb re-called the multiplex PCR reads through CATT. The sample lists about 36,000 gamma-chain clones; 20% to 25% were seen once. Remarks on this clone: Its antigen is undetermined.

The germline CDR1 and CDR2 sequences are EGSNGY and YDSYNSKV. The CDR3 has 13 residues. V dropped 4 bases and J dropped 6; count of bases not matched to a gene: 5. The genes are TRGV2 and TRGJP2. The sequence was obtained from a girl in the first two years of life who had congenital heart surgery. The sequencing sample was made of Vdelta1+ gamma-delta thymocytes from the thymus. Subset in this sample: FACS-sorted CD3+ TCRalphabeta- TCRVdelta1+ TCRVdelta2- thymocytes. The CDR3 loop reads CATWDVGDWIKTF. CDR3 nucleotides: TGTGCCACCTGGGATGTTGGTGATTGGATCAAGACGTTT.